Listed below are T cell receptor beta chains from one sample, sequenced in a study of T cells in narcolepsy. Produced via immunoSEQ multiplex PCR; TCRdb's table is partial and in-frame only. Here the sample spans fewer than 40,000 clones, about 76% being singletons. Sample: CD45RA- memory CD4+ T cells from PBMCs. All receptors derive from a human donor with narcolepsy. Both conserved end residues are part of each CDR3. D genes are given only for firm matches. Not all rows give a size; the values are once, few, many and, for expanded clones, a class.

>-|TRBJ2-7|-|TRBV11-2
CASSSIKGQNSYEQYF
TGTGCCAGCAGCTCCATAAAGGGCCAAAACTCCTACGAGCAGTACTTC
>-|TRBJ2-1|-|TRBV14
CASSQAMRYNEQFF
TGTGCCAGCAGCCAAGCGATGAGATACAATGAGCAGTTCTTC
>-|TRBJ2-5|-|TRBV28
CASSSPSGSGTQYF
TGTGCCAGCAGCTCCCCCTCAGGGTCGGGGACCCAGTACTTC
>-|TRBJ2-2|-|TRBV7-3
CASSLIQGTGELFF
TGTGCCAGCAGCTTAATTCAAGGCACCGGGGAGCTGTTTTTT
>-|TRBJ1-5|few|TRBV6-5
CASSPWTDQPQHF
TGTGCCAGCAGTCCCTGGACTGATCAGCCCCAGCATTTT
>-|TRBJ1-1|-|TRBV6-1
CANNRAEVNTEAFF
TGTGCCAATAATAGGGCGGAGGTGAACACTGAAGCTTTCTTT
>-|TRBJ2-3|-|TRBV5-1
CASSLAGGGVTDTQYF
TGCGCCAGCAGCTTGGCCGGAGGGGGCGTGACAGATACGCAGTATTTT
>-|TRBJ1-1|-|TRBV30
CAWTPQTEAFF
TGTGCCTGGACCCCCCAGACTGAAGCTTTCTTT
>TRBD2|TRBJ2-7|-|TRBV5-1
CASSLEAGGHEQYF
TGCGCCAGCAGCTTGGAAGCGGGAGGTCACGAGCAGTACTTC
>TRBD2|TRBJ2-1|-|TRBV6-4
CASSLTSGSYNEQFF
TGTGCCAGCAGTTTGACTAGCGGCTCCTACAATGAGCAGTTCTTC
>TRBD1|TRBJ2-5|few|TRBV27
CASSSPDRGETQYF
TGTGCCAGCAGTTCCCCTGACAGGGGCGAGACCCAGTACTTC
>-|TRBJ1-1|-|TRBV9
CASSVATLGQSEAFF
TGTGCCAGCAGCGTAGCTACCTTGGGGCAGTCAGAAGCTTTCTTT
>-|TRBJ1-2|-|TRBV11-2
CASSKTGGGYGYTF
TGTGCCAGCAGCAAGACAGGTGGCGGCTATGGCTACACCTTC
>-|TRBJ2-2|once|TRBV7-8
CASSLIYGELFF
TGTGCCAGCAGCTTAATTTACGGGGAGCTGTTTTTT
>-|TRBJ2-7|-|TRBV29-1
CTGRTGKYEQYF
TGCACCGGGAGGACAGGGAAGTACGAGCAGTACTTC
>TRBD1|TRBJ1-1|-|TRBV7-9
CASSLPGGNTEAFF
TGTGCCAGCAGCTTACCAGGGGGCAACACTGAAGCTTTCTTT
>-|TRBJ2-7|-|TRBV5-1
CASSSSRLPLGYEQYF
TGCGCCAGCAGCTCCTCGAGACTCCCCCTAGGCTACGAGCAGTACTTC
>-|TRBJ1-1|-|TRBV30
CAWSAAEGLIGFF
TGTGCCTGGAGTGCAGCGGAGGGGCTAATAGGTTTCTTT
>TRBD1|TRBJ1-6|-|TRBV4-2
CASSPQQGASGDSPLHF
TGTGCCAGCAGCCCCCAACAGGGGGCATCGGGTGATTCACCCCTCCACTTT
>-|TRBJ1-1|-|TRBV19
CASSMILNTEAFF
TGTGCCAGTAGTATGATTCTGAACACTGAAGCTTTCTTT
>TRBD2|TRBJ2-3|-|TRBV9
CASSAGLAASTDTQYF
TGTGCCAGTAGCGCGGGACTAGCGGCTAGCACAGATACGCAGTATTTT
>TRBD1|TRBJ1-2|-|TRBV5-5
CARTHRDRGHGYTF
TGTGCCAGGACTCACCGGGACAGGGGACATGGCTACACCTTC
>-|TRBJ2-3|few|TRBV2
CASTLRGKAGSSTDTQYF
TGTGCCAGCACCCTGCGGGGTAAGGCAGGCAGTAGCACAGATACGCAGTATTTT
>-|TRBJ1-2|-|TRBV29-1
CSAQREGSHTF
TGCAGCGCCCAAAGGGAAGGATCCCACACCTTC
>-|TRBJ1-1|-|TRBV6-5
CASNPGRGNTEAFF
TGTGCCAGCAATCCGGGGAGAGGGAACACTGAAGCTTTCTTT
>-|TRBJ2-7|-|TRBV6-1
CASSRGSYEQYF
TGTGCCAGCAGCCGGGGGTCCTACGAGCAGTACTTC
>-|TRBJ2-7|-|TRBV27
CASSLRDLRAYEQYF
TGTGCCAGCAGTCTCCGGGACCTGAGAGCCTACGAGCAGTACTTC
>TRBD1|TRBJ1-3|few|TRBV4-2
CASSQDSGTGLANTIYF
TGTGCCAGCAGCCAAGATTCCGGGACAGGACTAGCTAACACCATATATTTT
>TRBD1|TRBJ1-3|once|TRBV2
CASSRGQGGNTIYF
TGTGCCAGCAGCAGGGGGCAAGGTGGAAACACCATATATTTT